What follows describes a single T cell receptor beta chain. Its antigen is currently not known. Qualities for individual bases were not recorded, and no much larger clone is one base off. The immunoSEQ hsTCRB v3.0 assay was used at survey level resolution for TRB variable region sequencing. The targeted TRB sequencing depth was roughly 40,000-50,000 T-cell genomes per sample. An Illumina MiSeq with a v3 150-cycle kit was used to sequence the pooled TRB libraries. In the original analysis: Analysis of repertoires was carried out in R inside a reproducible Nextflow workflow spanning QC, data transformation and analysis. LymphoSeq2, an R package for AIRR-Seq data exploration, was used to implement custom analyses. After excluding a handful of samples that yielded fewer than 5000 total TRB sequences, around 190 HIV repertoires remained for analysis. Of the roughly 180 retained HIV repertoires, approximately 57 were collected before and 129 after ART initiation. Each repertoire was downsampled to 5000 TRB nucleotide sequences, and summary statistics were averaged across 100 downsampling iterations. TRB sequences were retained for analysis only if CDR3 regions of at least seven amino acids were present. A Shannon entropy-derived clonality score and the Gini coefficient were used to measure diversity. In repertoire networks, the top 5000 CDR3 amino acid sequences were linked whenever an edit distance of one separated two sequences. For TRB CDR3 amino acid sequences, GLIPH2 was used to predict antigen specificity groups and MHC restriction. Known CMV, EBV, HIV or tissue antigen associations were flagged by matching CDR3 amino acid sequences against VDJdb and McPAS-TCR. Pre-ART, post-ART and control groups were compared with Wilcoxon signed-rank tests and Holm-Bonferroni correction. TCRdb limited this immuneACCESS table to in-frame rearrangements with V and J called. A share of clones is missing; checked studies link under half to unresolved V genes, and the rest is unexplained. That table is the source of V, J and clone size, and D and trimming were worked out from the DNA. This sample comprises about 40,000 clones, less than 90% of them detected only once. The ten largest make up 4% of the sample.

The data are from a study of long-term antiretroviral therapy in people with HIV (dated by TCRdb to the early 2020s). Background for the entire study: The earliest samples were collected roughly a decade before the 2015 WHO recommendation for immediate ART, at a time when ART was usually postponed until CD4 counts fell. A total of around 190 cryopreserved PBMC samples came from 25 to 35 adults with confirmed HIV infection and were collected serially over a mean of roughly 6 years (range 1-12). No cross-contamination during QIAcube processing was seen in test extractions of a monoclonal T-cell line run alongside a few dozen polyclonal samples. About two fifths of the roughly 30 participants with HIV were female. A retrospective serial study tested whether changes in peripheral blood TRB repertoire composition and diversity were associated with ART initiation and durable HIV suppression.

The investigation overall reported the following: Starting ART was linked to a significant rise in TRB diversity, yet even with long-term ART the diversity remained significantly lower than in transplant donor controls. Owing to limited PBMC availability, only the TCR beta chain was sequenced, without alpha chain pairing. No data were available on ART adherence, viral resistance or therapy changes, limiting inferences about post-ART repertoire changes. HIV repertoires had narrower CDR3 length ranges than controls, and the network structure suggested an antigen-experienced repertoire that shifted only slightly toward naive after ART. The samples span the years 2004 to 2017, and the ART regimens used may be less effective than current regimens. The repertoire was dominated across all time points by expanded TRB clones identified before ART initiation, although this dominance was seen to fluctuate and to decrease in many PLHIV after ART. Because pre-ART samples had limited cell numbers, unsorted PBMC were profiled rather than sorted CD4+ and CD8+ T cells.

Participants were included only if at least one PBMC sample before ART initiation and at least two post-ART samples were available. Every participant with HIV received treatment in the United States of America. Before DNA extraction, cryopreserved samples of 1-10 million PBMC were thawed and then washed. At the time of the earliest PBMC sample for each participant with HIV, ages ranged from 23 to 54 years. Each participant contributed PBMC samples from 1-4 timepoints before ART initiation and 2-8 timepoints after ART initiation, with a median of 7 samples. Serial HIV viral load, CD4+ T-cell count, ART history and demographic data were obtained for every participant. A Qiagen kit on a QIAcube was used to extract genomic DNA from unsorted PBMC, with samples processed in batches of 12. In the germline V gene (reference sequence), CDR1 corresponds to SEHNR and CDR2 to FQNEAQ. Trimming costs V 5 bases and J 1 base, and their ends lie 15 bases apart. The CDR3 runs 15 amino acids, cysteine and phenylalanine included. The sequence is cut down to CDR3 DNA, 45 bases in frame from base 1.

The sequences come from unsorted PBMCs, collected 1.2 years after starting antiretroviral therapy. Recombination linked TRBV7-9 to TRBJ2-7; perhaps TRBD1 is the D gene, with 6 bases matching. The TCR originated in a woman between 50 and 59 years old with HIV. The DNA reads as follows: TGTGCCAGCAGCCCGCAGGGCAGGGGTTCCTACGAGCAGTACTTC. It is translated as CASSPQGRGSYEQYF.